Included here is one T cell receptor beta chain sequence, with context. Recruits, aged roughly 18 to 95 years, lived in 24 US areas. Cohort 3 donors were reported recovered after two negative PCRs, clearance, or symptom resolution. In the original workflow: Amplification of reference gene primers provided the estimated nucleated cell counts. Clones were sequenced by immunoSEQ multiplex PCR, and TCRdb holds only the in-frame ones, with some missing. Clone size and V and J calls were adopted from that table, with D and trimming inferred from the DNA. The sample records almost 500,000 clones, around nine tenths being singletons. The data belong to a study of blood T cell repertoires in COVID-19. V lost 3 bases, J lost 6 bases, and 6 bases lay in between. The CDR3 covers 11 residues. From germline, CDR1 is MNHNS and CDR2 SASEGT.

This chain joins TRBV6-1 and TRBJ2-7; D unresolved. The sequence derives from a woman aged 55 to 70 who had recovered from COVID-19. Sequenced material: PBMCs or T cells enriched from blood (not recorded which). Here the CDR3 reads CASSESVEQYV. The CDR3 coding sequence is TGTGCCAGCAGTGAGTCGGTCGAGCAGTACGTC.